Each of the 19 T cell receptor beta chains below was sequenced from the same sample in a study of T-cell memory formation after mild COVID-19. Each CDR3 protein is one row after TCRdb ran MiXCR on the 5' RACE reads. The sample lists roughly 40,000 distinct CDR3 sequences, about 6.8% occurring once. The sample taken for sequencing was PBMCs or a T cell subset sorted from them (not recorded which). Source of these receptors: an adult who had mild COVID-19 (a few samples of this study predate the infection). Cell type and time point are not known.

The sample holds many counts of this clonotype. V and J are TRBV5-5 and TRBJ1-1; D perhaps matches TRBD1 (5 bases). Trimming cost V 2 bases and J 9 bases, with 17 bases left between them. There are 14 residues in the CDR3. Germline lookup yields CDR1 SGHKS and CDR2 YYEKEE (reference sequence). The CDR3 DNA sequence: TGTGCCAGCAGCTTCGATTCCGGGGCCGGACAAGCTTTCTTT. Protein product: CASSFDSGAGQAFF. The whole variable domain, filled in from reference TRBV5-5 and TRBJ1-1, reads DAGVTQSPTHLIKTRGQQVTLRCSPISGHKSVSWYQQVLGQGPQFIFQYYEKEERGRGNFPDRFSARQFPNYSSELNVNALLLGDSALYLCASSFDSGAGQAFFGQGTRLTVV.

This clonotype occurred a few times. The CDR3 sequence: CASSGQGAPNTGELFF. CDR3 in DNA: TGTGCCAGCAGTGGACAGGGGGCTCCGAACACCGGGGAGCTGTTTTTT. This rearrangement joins TRBV2 to TRBJ2-2; 10 bases line up with TRBD1. V trimming: 4 bases; J trimming: 0 bases; junction bases outside the gene matches: 2. The length of the CDR3 is 16 residues. Germline V lookup: CDR1 SNHLY, CDR2 FYNNEI.

This clonotype was detected many times. V is TRBV5-5 and J is TRBJ2-2; TRBD2 matches at 13 bases. The CDR3 sequence is 16 residues long. J gave up 7 bases and V 2 bases, and 5 bases lay outside the gene matches. CDR1 is SGHKS, CDR2 YYEKEE, per germline (reference sequence). CDR3 in DNA: TGTGCCAGCAGCTTCTGGACTAGCGGGAGTGTCGGGGAGCTGTTTTTT. The encoded protein is CASSFWTSGSVGELFF.

This clonotype was observed a handful of times. The V and J genes are TRBV5-5 and TRBJ1-2, with TRBD1 as a possible D gene (5 bases). V lost 4 bases and J lost 6, with 16 bases in between. The CDR3 loop spans 14 amino acids. Germline CDR1 is SGHKS and CDR2 is YYEKEE (reference sequence). The CDR3 protein is CASSQEWGSDGYTF. CDR3 sequence (DNA): TGTGCCAGCAGCCAGGAGTGGGGGAGCGATGGCTACACCTTC.

The CDR3 DNA follows: TGTGCCAGCAGTCTAGAAACCCATGAAAGCGGGGGGACCTACGAGCAGTACGTC. This translates into CASSLETHESGGTYEQYV. The rearrangement uses TRBV6-5 and TRBJ2-7; TRBD2 agrees at 9 bases. Looked up from germline, CDR1 is MNHEY and CDR2 is SVGAGI. The CDR3 consists of 18 residues. V gave up 5 bases and J gave up 2 bases; unmatched junction bases: 16.

In its sample, this clonotype was seen many times. This chain joins TRBV5-1 and TRBJ2-1; D gene ambiguous. CDR3 length equals 12 residues. Trimming left V 0 bases short and J 9 bases short, with 7 bases between. Germline V lookup: CDR1 SGHRS, CDR2 YFSETQ. The CDR3 DNA reads as TGCGCCAGCAGCTTGGTTTCGGGTGAGCAGTTCTTC. Amino acid sequence: CASSLVSGEQFF.

This clonotype appeared many times. The chain uses TRBV20-1 and TRBJ1-6; 9 bases align to TRBD1. The V and J ends lost 3 bases and 7 bases, in that order; junction bases with no gene match: 4. Germline lookup yields CDR1 DFQATT and CDR2 SNEGSKA (reference sequence). This CDR3 is built from 14 residues. CDR3 region: CSASRGTGNSPLHF. The CDR3 bases are TGCAGTGCTAGTCGAGGGACAGGGAATTCACCCCTCCACTTT.

This clonotype came up many times. The gene calls are TRBV7-2 and TRBJ2-5; 10 bases match TRBD2. The CDR3 is made up of 17 amino acids. Germline V gene sequence: CDR1 SGHTA, CDR2 FQGNSA. The trim removed 4 bases at V and 5 bases at J, leaving 13 bases unmatched. This chain's CDR3 is CASSSQASGSIAETQYF. The CDR3, as DNA: TGTGCCAGCAGCTCCCAGGCTAGCGGGAGTATAGCGGAGACCCAGTACTTC.

There are a few counts of this clonotype. The rearrangement uses TRBV6-2 or TRBV6-3 and TRBJ1-5; unclear D gene. Trimming removed 6 bases from V and 0 bases from J, with 6 bases in between. Germline CDR1 reads MNHEY; CDR2 reads SVGEGT. The CDR3 loop spans 13 amino acids. CDR3 amino acids: CASSRNSNQPQHF. Written as DNA, the CDR3 is TGTGCCAGCAGCCGTAATAGCAATCAGCCCCAGCATTTT.

This clonotype was observed at least ten times. The rearrangement uses TRBV20-1 and TRBJ2-4, with D perhaps matching TRBD2 (5 bases). With 3 bases removed from V and 6 bases from J, the gap between germline ends came to 15 bases. Germline values: CDR1 DFQATT, CDR2 SNEGSKA (reference sequence). There are 14 residues in the CDR3. The CDR3: CSASQTEGGNIQYF. The DNA of the CDR3 is TGCAGTGCTAGCCAGACCGAGGGTGGAAACATTCAGTACTTC.

This clonotype was seen ten or more times. This rearrangement joins TRBV6-2 or TRBV6-3 to TRBJ2-7; no clear D gene. V was cut by 4 bases and J by 3 bases, with 4 bases left in between. CDR3 length: 11 amino acids. Per germline, CDR1 MNHEY and CDR2 SVGEGT. The chain's CDR3 is CASSSIYEQYF. CDR3 sequence (DNA): TGTGCCAGCAGTTCTATCTACGAGCAGTACTTC.

This clonotype was picked up many times. V and J are TRBV11-3 and TRBJ1-2; tentatively, D is TRBD1 (6 bases). Trimming shortened V by 5 bases and J by 7 bases, and 23 bases separated the two germline ends. The CDR3 contains 16 residues. Germline CDR1 and CDR2: SGHNT and YENEEA. CDR3 nucleotides: TGTGCCAGCAGCCCATCGAGGGGGGCCCTGGATCTTGGCTACACCTTC. Its protein is CASSPSRGALDLGYTF.

This clonotype was observed a handful of times. The chain uses TRBV24-1 and TRBJ2-1; 7 bases are a match to TRBD2. J was trimmed by 4 bases and V by 4 bases; bases with no gene match: 12. This CDR3 contains 17 residues. The germline V gene has CDR1 KGHDR and CDR2 SFDVKD. Here the CDR3 reads CATSDPTSEIIYNEQFF. The CDR3, as DNA: TGTGCCACCAGTGACCCTACTAGCGAGATCATTTACAATGAGCAGTTCTTC.

This clonotype was seen many times. The chain recombines TRBV6-1 with TRBJ2-1; 7 nucleotides line up with TRBD1. CDR1 MNHNS and CDR2 SASEGT come from the germline V gene. The CDR3 runs 13 residues. Losses at the gene ends were 7 bases for V and 3 bases for J; bases not matched to a gene: 3. For the CDR3, the DNA is TGTGCCAGCATGGGACAGCACTACAATGAGCAGTTCTTC. It specifies CASMGQHYNEQFF.

This clonotype was counted ten times or more. The chain combines TRBV5-1 with TRBJ1-5; TRBD1 agrees at 9 bases. The germline V gene encodes CDR1 SGHRS and CDR2 YFSETQ. The V gene end was trimmed by 0 bases and the J gene end by 2 bases; junction bases not matched to a gene: 0. This CDR3 region has 15 residues. Here the CDR3 reads CASSLGQGGNQPQHF. DNA of the CDR3: TGCGCCAGCAGCTTGGGACAGGGGGGCAATCAGCCCCAGCATTTT. The full variable domain, its missing parts supplied by reference TRBV5-1 and TRBJ1-5, is KAGVTQTPRYLIKTRGQQVTLSCSPISGHRSVSWYQQTPGQGLQFLFEYFSETQRNKGNFPGRFSGRQFSNSRSEMNVSTLELGDSALYLCASSLGQGGNQPQHFGDGTRLSIL.

This clonotype has at least ten counts. V gene TRBV5-1 combines with J gene TRBJ2-2, with D maybe TRBD2 (6 bases). Deletions cut 4 bases from V and 6 bases from J, with 13 bases between. Germline-derived CDR1 and CDR2 are SGHRS and YFSETQ. The CDR3 runs to 14 residues. The CDR3 DNA follows: TGCGCCAGCAGCGCCAGAGGGACTGCCGGGGAGCTGTTTTTT. It specifies CASSARGTAGELFF. Supplemented by reference TRBV5-1 and TRBJ2-2, the full variable domain reads KAGVTQTPRYLIKTRGQQVTLSCSPISGHRSVSWYQQTPGQGLQFLFEYFSETQRNKGNFPGRFSGRQFSNSRSEMNVSTLELGDSALYLCASSARGTAGELFFGEGSRLTVL.

In its sample, this clonotype was seen many times. The chain combines TRBV20-1 with TRBJ1-5; D remains ambiguous. Germline V lookup: CDR1 DFQATT, CDR2 SNEGSKA (reference sequence). The CDR3 loop spans 13 amino acids. V was trimmed by 1 base and J by 4 bases, leaving 8 bases between them. For the CDR3, the DNA is TGCAGTGCTAGAGGGGTTGATAATCAGCCCCAGCATTTT. This translates into CSARGVDNQPQHF.

The chain uses TRBV5-4 and TRBJ2-7, with D perhaps assigned TRBD1 or TRBD2 (6 bases each). This CDR3 has 14 residues. Trimming took off 4 bases at V and 5 bases at J, with 16 bases between the two ends. Germline assignment: CDR1 SGHNT and CDR2 YYREEE (reference sequence). The CDR3 DNA sequence: TGTGCCAGCAGCCAGGGGACTCGGCCGAACGAGCAGTACTTC. Its protein is CASSQGTRPNEQYF.

This clonotype is classed as medium-sized (0.01 to 0.1%). J is TRBJ2-5 and V is TRBV7-2; TRBD2 might be the D (6 bases). Germline V gene sequence: CDR1 SGHTA, CDR2 FQGNSA. The CDR3 length is 16 residues. V lost 2 bases and J lost 4, with 17 bases in between. CDR3 nucleotides: TGTGCCAGCAGCTTATTTCGGCGGGGAGCAGGAGAGACCCAGTACTTC. Its protein is CASSLFRRGAGETQYF.